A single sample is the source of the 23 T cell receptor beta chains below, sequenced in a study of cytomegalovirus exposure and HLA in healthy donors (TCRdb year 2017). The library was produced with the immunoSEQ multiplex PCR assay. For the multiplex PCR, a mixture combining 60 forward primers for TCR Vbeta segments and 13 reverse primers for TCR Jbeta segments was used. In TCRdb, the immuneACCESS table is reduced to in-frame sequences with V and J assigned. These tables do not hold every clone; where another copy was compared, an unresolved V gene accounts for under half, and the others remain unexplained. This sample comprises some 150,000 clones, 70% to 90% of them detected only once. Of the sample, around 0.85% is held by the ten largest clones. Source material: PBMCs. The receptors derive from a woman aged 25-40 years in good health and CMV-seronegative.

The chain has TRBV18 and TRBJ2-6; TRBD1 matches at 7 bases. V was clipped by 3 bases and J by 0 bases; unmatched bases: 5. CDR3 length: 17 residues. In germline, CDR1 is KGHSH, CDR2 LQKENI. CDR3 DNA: TGTGCCAGCTCACCCCGGACAGGACGCTCTGGGGCCAACGTCCTGACTTTC. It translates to CASSPRTGRSGANVLTF.

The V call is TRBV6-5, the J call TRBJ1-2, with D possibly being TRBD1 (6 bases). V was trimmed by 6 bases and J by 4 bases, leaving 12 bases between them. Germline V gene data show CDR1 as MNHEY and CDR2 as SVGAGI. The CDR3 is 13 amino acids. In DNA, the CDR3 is TGTGCCAGCAGGCTAGGACAGCTCTATGGCTACACCTTC. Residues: CASRLGQLYGYTF.

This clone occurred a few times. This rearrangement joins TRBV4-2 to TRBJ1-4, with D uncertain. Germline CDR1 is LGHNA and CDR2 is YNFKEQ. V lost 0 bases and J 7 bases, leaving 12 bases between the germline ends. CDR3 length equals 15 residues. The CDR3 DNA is TGTGCCAGCAGCCAAGATCACGGGGTTGGTGAAAAACTGTTTTTT. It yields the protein CASSQDHGVGEKLFF.

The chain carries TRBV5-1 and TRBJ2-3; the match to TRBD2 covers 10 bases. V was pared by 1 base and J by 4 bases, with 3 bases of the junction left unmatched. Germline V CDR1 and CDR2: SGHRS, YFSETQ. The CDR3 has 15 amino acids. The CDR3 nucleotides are TGCGCCAGCAGCTTGACTAGCGGGGTTGCAGATACGCAGTATTTT. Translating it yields CASSLTSGVADTQYF.

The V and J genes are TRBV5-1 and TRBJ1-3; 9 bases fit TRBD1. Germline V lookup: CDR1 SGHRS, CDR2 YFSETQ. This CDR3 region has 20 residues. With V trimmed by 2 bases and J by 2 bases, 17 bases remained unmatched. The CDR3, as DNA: TGCGCCAGCAGCTTAAGTCTTGGGACAGGGCCCTCTCCAACTGGAAACACCATATATTTT. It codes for CASSLSLGTGPSPTGNTIYF.

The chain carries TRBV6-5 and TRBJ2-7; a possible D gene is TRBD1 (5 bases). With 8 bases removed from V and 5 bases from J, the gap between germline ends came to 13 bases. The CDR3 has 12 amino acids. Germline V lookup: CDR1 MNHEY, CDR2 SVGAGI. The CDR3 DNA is TGTGCCAGCTGGGGCCCCGAGGACGAGCAGTACTTC. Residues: CASWGPEDEQYF.

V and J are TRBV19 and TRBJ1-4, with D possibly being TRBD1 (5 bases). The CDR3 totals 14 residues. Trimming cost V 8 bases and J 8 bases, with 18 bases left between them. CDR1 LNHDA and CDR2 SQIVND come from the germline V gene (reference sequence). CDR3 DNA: TGTGCCAGTCGAAGGGGCGGAATTTCAGAAAAACTGTTTTTT. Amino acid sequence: CASRRGGISEKLFF.

This chain's CDR3 is CAWSVGTGLGTGELFF. The CDR3 DNA is TGTGCCTGGAGTGTAGGGACAGGGTTAGGCACCGGGGAGCTGTTTTTT. The chain links TRBV30 to TRBJ2-2; 9 nucleotides match TRBD1. The junction had 6 bases not matched to a gene; V was cut back by 0 bases and J by 4 bases. This CDR3 has 16 residues. Germline V gene data show CDR1 as GTSNPN and CDR2 as SVGIG (reference sequence).

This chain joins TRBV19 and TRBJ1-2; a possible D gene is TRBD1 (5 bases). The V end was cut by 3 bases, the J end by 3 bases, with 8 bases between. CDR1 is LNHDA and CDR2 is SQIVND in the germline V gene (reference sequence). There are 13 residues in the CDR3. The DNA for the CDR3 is TGTGCCAGTAGTATCGACAGTTACTATGGCTACACCTTC. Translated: CASSIDSYYGYTF.

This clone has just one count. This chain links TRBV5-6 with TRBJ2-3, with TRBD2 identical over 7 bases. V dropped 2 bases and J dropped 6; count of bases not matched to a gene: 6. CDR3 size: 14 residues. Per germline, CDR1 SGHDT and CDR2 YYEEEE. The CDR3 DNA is TGTGCCAGCAGCTTCCCCGGGAGGCCGGATACGCAGTATTTT. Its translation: CASSFPGRPDTQYF.

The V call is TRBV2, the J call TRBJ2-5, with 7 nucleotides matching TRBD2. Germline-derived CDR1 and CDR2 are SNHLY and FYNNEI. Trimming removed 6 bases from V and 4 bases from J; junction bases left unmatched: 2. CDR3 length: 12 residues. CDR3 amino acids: CASRPGGETQYF. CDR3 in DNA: TGTGCCAGCAGACCGGGAGGAGAGACCCAGTACTTC.

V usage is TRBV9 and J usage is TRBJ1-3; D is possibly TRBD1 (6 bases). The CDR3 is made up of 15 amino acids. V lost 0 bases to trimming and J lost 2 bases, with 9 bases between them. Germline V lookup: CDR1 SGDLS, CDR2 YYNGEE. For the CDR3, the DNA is TGTGCCAGCAGCGTAGGAGGGACAACTGGAAACACCATATATTTT. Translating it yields CASSVGGTTGNTIYF. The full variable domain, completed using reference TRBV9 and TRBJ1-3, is DSGVTQTPKHLITATGQRVTLRCSPRSGDLSVYWYQQSLDQGLQFLIQYYNGEERAKGNILERFSAQQFPDLHSELNLSSLELGDSALYFCASSVGGTTGNTIYFGEGSWLTVV.

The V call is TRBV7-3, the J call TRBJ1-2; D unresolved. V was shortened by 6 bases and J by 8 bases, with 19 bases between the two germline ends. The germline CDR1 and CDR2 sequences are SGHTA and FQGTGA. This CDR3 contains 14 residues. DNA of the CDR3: TGTGCCAGCAGACCCAGAGCGGCTTCGGGAGGCTACACCTTC. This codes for CASRPRAASGGYTF. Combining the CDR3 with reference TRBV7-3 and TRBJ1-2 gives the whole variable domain GAGVSQTPSNKVTEKGKYVELRCDPISGHTALYWYRQSLGQGPEFLIYFQGTGAADDSGLPNDRFFAVRPEGSVSTLKIQRTERGDSAVYLCASRPRAASGGYTFGSGTRLTVV.

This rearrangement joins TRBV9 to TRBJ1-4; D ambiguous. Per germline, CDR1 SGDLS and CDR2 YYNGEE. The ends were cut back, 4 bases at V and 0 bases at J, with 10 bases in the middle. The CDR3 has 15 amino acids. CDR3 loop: CASSSRVATNEKLFF. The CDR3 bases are TGTGCCAGCAGCTCTCGGGTGGCAACTAATGAAAAACTGTTTTTT. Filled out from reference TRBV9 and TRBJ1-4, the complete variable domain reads DSGVTQTPKHLITATGQRVTLRCSPRSGDLSVYWYQQSLDQGLQFLIQYYNGEERAKGNILERFSAQQFPDLHSELNLSSLELGDSALYFCASSSRVATNEKLFFGSGTQLSVL.

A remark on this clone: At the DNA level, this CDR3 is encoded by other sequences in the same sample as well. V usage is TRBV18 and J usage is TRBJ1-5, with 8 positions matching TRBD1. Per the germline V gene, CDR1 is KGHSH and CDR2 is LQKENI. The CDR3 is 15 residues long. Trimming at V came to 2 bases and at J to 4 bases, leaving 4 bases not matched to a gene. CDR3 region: CASSPGQGGNQPQHF. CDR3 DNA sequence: TGTGCCAGCTCACCAGGACAGGGAGGAAATCAGCCCCAGCATTTT.

The DNA of the CDR3 is TGTGCCAGCCGGGACAGGGTATATGAAGCTTTCTTT. This encodes CASRDRVYEAFF. The V call is TRBV2, the J call TRBJ1-1; 9 bases agree with TRBD1. Germline CDR1 is SNHLY and CDR2 is FYNNEI. V lost 8 bases, J lost 7 bases, and 5 bases stayed unmatched. The CDR3 contains 12 residues.

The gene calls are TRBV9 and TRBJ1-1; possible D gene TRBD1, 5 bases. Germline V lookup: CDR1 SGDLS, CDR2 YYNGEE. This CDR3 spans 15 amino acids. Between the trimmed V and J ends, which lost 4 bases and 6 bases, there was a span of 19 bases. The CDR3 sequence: CASSFSPSGRAEAFF. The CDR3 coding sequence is TGTGCCAGCAGCTTCTCACCCTCAGGGAGGGCTGAAGCTTTCTTT.

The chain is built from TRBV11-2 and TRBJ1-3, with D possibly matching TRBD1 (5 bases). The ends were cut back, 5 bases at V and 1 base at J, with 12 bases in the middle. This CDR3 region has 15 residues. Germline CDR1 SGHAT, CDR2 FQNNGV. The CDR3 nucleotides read TGTGCCAGCAGCCCCAGGGTTTCATCTGGAAACACCATATATTTT. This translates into CASSPRVSSGNTIYF.

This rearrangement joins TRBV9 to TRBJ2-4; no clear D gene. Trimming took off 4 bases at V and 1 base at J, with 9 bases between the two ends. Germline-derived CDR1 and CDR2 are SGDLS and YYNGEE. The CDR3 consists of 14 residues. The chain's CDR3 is CASSPPGAKNIQYF. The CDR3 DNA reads TGTGCCAGCAGCCCCCCCGGGGCCAAAAACATTCAGTACTTC.

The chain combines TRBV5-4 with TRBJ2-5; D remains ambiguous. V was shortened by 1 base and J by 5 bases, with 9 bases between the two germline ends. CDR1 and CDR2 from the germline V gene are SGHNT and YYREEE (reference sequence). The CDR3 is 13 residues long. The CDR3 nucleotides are TGTGCCAGCAGCTTGCACGGAGCGGAGACCCAGTACTTC. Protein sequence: CASSLHGAETQYF.

CDR3 bases: TGTGCCAGCAGCTTGGCGAGGGGGGGCCCCGTTTACTTC. Encoded protein: CASSLARGGPVYF. This chain links TRBV5-6 with TRBJ2-7; tentative D call: TRBD2 (7 bases). Germline CDR1 reads SGHDT; CDR2 reads YYEEEE. CDR3 length: 13 amino acids. The V end lost 0 bases, the J end lost 13 bases, and 17 bases lay between the germline ends.

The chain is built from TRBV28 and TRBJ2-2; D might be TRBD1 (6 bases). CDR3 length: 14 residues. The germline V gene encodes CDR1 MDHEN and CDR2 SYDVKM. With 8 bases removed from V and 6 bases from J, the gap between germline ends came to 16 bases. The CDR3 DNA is TGTGCCAGCCACCCCGGACAGATCGCCGGGGAGCTGTTTTTT. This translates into CASHPGQIAGELFF.

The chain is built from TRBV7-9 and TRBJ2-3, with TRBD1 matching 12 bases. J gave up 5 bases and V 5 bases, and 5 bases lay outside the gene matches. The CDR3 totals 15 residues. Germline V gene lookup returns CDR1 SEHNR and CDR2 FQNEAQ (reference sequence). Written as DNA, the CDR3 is TGTGCCAGCAGCCCCGGGACAGGGGGCGGAGATACGCAGTATTTT. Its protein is CASSPGTGGGDTQYF.